The 11 T cell receptor beta chains below come from one sample, sequenced in a study of breast tumors, draining lymph nodes, adjacent tissues. TCRdb re-called the multiplex PCR reads with MiXCR, one entry per CDR3 protein. The sample records 20,000 or so distinct CDR3 sequences, roughly two fifths being singletons. The sample was breast tumor tissue. The receptor source for this set is a female donor with breast cancer. Some clones in this sample may be carry-over from other donors' samples.

This clonotype was counted between two and nine times. V is TRBV5-1 and J is TRBJ1-1, with a weak D call TRBD1 (5 bases). There are 14 residues in the CDR3. Trimming left V 0 bases short and J 4 bases short, with 10 bases between. CDR1 SGHRS and CDR2 YFSETQ come from the germline V gene. The CDR3 spells CASSLAQGSTEAFF. The DNA for the CDR3 is TGCGCCAGCAGCTTGGCCCAGGGTTCCACTGAAGCTTTCTTT.

This clonotype was counted between two and nine times. The rearrangement uses TRBV5-5 and TRBJ1-1; the D gene is possibly TRBD1 (5 bases). Deletions cut 0 bases from V and 2 bases from J, with 11 bases between. Per the germline V gene, CDR1 is SGHKS and CDR2 is YYEKEE (reference sequence). The CDR3 sequence is 15 residues long. This CDR3 reads CASSLAGQKNTEAFF. In DNA form, the CDR3 reads TGTGCCAGCAGCTTGGCGGGGCAGAAAAACACTGAAGCTTTCTTT.

This clonotype was seen repeatedly, ten times or more. The CDR3, as DNA: TGTGCCAGCAGTCCAACCAGGGGCTGGTATGGCTACACCTTC. It encodes CASSPTRGWYGYTF. The rearrangement links TRBV28 to TRBJ1-2; the D gene is possibly TRBD1 (6 bases). Germline CDR1 reads MDHEN; CDR2 reads SYDVKM. Trimming shortened V by 5 bases and J by 5 bases, and 15 bases separated the two germline ends. The length of the CDR3 is 14 residues.

V usage is TRBV6-2 or TRBV6-3 and J usage is TRBJ2-1; 15 nucleotides align to TRBD2. V dropped 4 bases and J dropped 8; count of bases not matched to a gene: 6. Germline-derived CDR1 and CDR2 are MNHEY and SVGEGT. The CDR3 totals 16 residues. The CDR3 here is CASSSGLAGGIDEQFF. Written as DNA, the CDR3 is TGTGCCAGCAGTTCCGGACTAGCGGGAGGGATCGATGAGCAGTTCTTC.

The genes are TRBV4-3 and TRBJ2-3, with D tentatively TRBD2 (5 bases). CDR1 LGHNA and CDR2 YSLEER come from the germline V gene. V gave up 4 bases and J gave up 0 bases, with 11 bases separating them. CDR3 length equals 15 residues. CDR3 in amino acids: CASSLGIQSTDTQYF. DNA for the CDR3: TGCGCCAGCAGCCTCGGGATTCAAAGCACAGATACGCAGTATTTT.

Only one count was recorded for this clonotype. The gene calls are TRBV6-4 and TRBJ1-6, with D maybe TRBD1 (5 bases). Germline V CDR1 and CDR2: MRHNA, SNTAGT. This CDR3 is 15 amino acids long. Deletions cut 4 bases from V and 7 bases from J, with 14 bases between. The CDR3 is CASSGSAGLNSPLHF. DNA for the CDR3: TGTGCCAGCAGTGGCTCCGCAGGGCTGAATTCACCCCTCCACTTT.

This chain connects TRBV25-1 to TRBJ2-2; possibly TRBD1 for D (6 bases). CDR1 is MGHDK, CDR2 SYGVNS, per germline. V was pared by 6 bases and J by 4 bases, with 18 bases between. The CDR3 is 16 residues long. CDR3 region: CASSRQGGRTTGELFF. The CDR3 bases are TGTGCCAGCAGCCGGCAAGGGGGACGGACCACCGGGGAGCTGTTTTTT.

In this sample, this clonotype turned up many times. This chain links TRBV12-3 or TRBV12-4 with TRBJ1-5; 11 bases agree with TRBD1. Germline trimming cut 5 bases from V and 0 bases from J; bases unmatched to any gene: 9. The CDR3 is 18 amino acids. CDR3 in DNA: TGTGCCAGCAGTCCACTAGGGACAGGGGGTTATAGCAATCAGCCCCAGCATTTT. Protein product: CASSPLGTGGYSNQPQHF.

A remark on this clonotype: A read error is possible here, since a much larger clone lies one base away. The J gene is TRBJ2-1, the V gene TRBV12-3 or TRBV12-4, with 12 bases identical to TRBD2. Trimming at V came to 3 bases and at J to 5 bases, leaving 2 bases not matched to a gene. This CDR3 spans 15 amino acids. CDR3 DNA: TGTGCCAGCAGTTTCTGGACTAGCGGGAACAATGAGCAGTTCTTC. It is translated as CASSFWTSGNNEQFF.

This clonotype showed up many times. Given a much more abundant clone one base away, this may be a read error. The chain links TRBV20-1 to TRBJ2-1, with D perhaps matching TRBD1 (6 bases). Trimming removed 6 bases at V and 2 bases at J, with 20 bases between. CDR3 length: 16 residues. Germline CDR1 is DFQATT and CDR2 is SNEGSKA (reference sequence). The CDR3 sequence is CSAPKNSGQTYNEQFF. The CDR3 DNA sequence: TGCAGTGCACCCAAAAACTCAGGACAGACCTACAATGAGCAGTTCTTC.

This clonotype was picked up a small number of times. The V gene is TRBV7-9, the J gene TRBJ2-7; TRBD2 matches 7 bases. The CDR3 contains 15 residues. The germline V gene encodes CDR1 SEHNR and CDR2 FQNEAQ (reference sequence). The junction had 13 bases not matched to a gene; V was cut back by 5 bases and J by 6 bases. Here the CDR3 reads CASSNRHLGEGEQYF. The CDR3 DNA is TGTGCCAGCAGCAATCGACACCTCGGGGAGGGCGAGCAGTACTTC. Looking up the rest from reference TRBV7-9 and TRBJ2-7 gives the full variable domain: DTGVSQNPRHKITKRGQNVTFRCDPISEHNRLYWYRQTLGQGPEFLTYFQNEAQLEKSRLLSDRFSAERPKGSFSTLEIQRTEQGDSAMYLCASSNRHLGEGEQYFGPGTRLTVT.